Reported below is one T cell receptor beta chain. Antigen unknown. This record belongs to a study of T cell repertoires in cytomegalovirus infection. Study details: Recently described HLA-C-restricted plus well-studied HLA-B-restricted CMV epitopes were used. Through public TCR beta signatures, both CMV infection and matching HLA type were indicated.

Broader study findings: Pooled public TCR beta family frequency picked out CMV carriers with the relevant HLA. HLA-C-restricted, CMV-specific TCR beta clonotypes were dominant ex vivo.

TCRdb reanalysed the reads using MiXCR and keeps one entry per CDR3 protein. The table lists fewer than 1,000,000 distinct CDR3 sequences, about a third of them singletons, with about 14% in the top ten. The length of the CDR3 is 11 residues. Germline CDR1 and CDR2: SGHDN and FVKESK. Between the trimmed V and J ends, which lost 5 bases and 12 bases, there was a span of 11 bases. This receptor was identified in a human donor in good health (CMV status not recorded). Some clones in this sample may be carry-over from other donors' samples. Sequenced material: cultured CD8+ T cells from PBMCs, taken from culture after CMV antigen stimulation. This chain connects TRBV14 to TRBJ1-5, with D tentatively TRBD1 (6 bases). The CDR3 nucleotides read TGTGCCAGCAGCGAAGGGGGGGTCCAGCATTTT. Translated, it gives CASSEGGVQHF.